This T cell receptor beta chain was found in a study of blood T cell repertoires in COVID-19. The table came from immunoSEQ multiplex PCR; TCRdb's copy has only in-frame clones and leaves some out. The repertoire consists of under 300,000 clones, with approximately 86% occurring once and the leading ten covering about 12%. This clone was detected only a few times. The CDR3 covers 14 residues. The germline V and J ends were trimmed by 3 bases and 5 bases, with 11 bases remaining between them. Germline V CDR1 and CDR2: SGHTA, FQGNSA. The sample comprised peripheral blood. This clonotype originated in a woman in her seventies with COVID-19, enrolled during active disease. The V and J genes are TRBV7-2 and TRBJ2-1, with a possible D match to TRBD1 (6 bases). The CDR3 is CASSFYRVNNEQFF. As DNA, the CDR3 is TGTGCCAGCAGCTTTTACAGGGTTAACAATGAGCAGTTCTTC.